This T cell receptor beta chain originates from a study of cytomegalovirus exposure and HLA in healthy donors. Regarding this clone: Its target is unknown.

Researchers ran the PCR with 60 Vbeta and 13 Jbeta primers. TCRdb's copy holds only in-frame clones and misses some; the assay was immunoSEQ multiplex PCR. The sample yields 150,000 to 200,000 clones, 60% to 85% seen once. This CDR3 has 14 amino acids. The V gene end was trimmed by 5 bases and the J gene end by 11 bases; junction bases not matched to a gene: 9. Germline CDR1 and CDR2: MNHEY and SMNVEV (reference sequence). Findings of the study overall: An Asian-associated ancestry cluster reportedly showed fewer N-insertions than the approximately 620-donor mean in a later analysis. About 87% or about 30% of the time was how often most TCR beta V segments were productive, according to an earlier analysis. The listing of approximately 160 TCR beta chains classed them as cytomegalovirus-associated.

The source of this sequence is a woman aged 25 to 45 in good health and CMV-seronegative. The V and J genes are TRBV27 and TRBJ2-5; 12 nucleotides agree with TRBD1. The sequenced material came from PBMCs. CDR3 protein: CASSPRDRGQEQYF. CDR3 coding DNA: TGTGCCAGCAGTCCCAGGGACAGGGGGCAGGAGCAGTACTTC.